The 2 T cell receptor beta chains presented below share a single source sample, sequenced in a study of cytomegalovirus exposure and HLA in healthy donors. Clones were sequenced by immunoSEQ multiplex PCR, and TCRdb holds only the in-frame ones, with some missing. The sample has over 250,000 clones; around 90% are singletons. The sample consisted of PBMCs. The origin of the receptors is a woman aged 30 to 39 in good health and CMV-seropositive.

The V call is TRBV28, the J call TRBJ1-2; 10 positions match TRBD1. V dropped 6 bases and J dropped 7; count of bases not matched to a gene: 8. This CDR3 is built from 14 residues. Germline CDR1 and CDR2: MDHEN and SYDVKM. CDR3 nucleotides: TGTGCCAGCAGAACTGCCGGGACAGGGGTTGGCTACACCTTC. The encoded protein is CASRTAGTGVGYTF.

The genes are TRBV11-2 and TRBJ1-2; no clear D gene. Germline V gene lookup returns CDR1 SGHAT and CDR2 FQNNGV. This CDR3 is built from 15 residues. V lost 5 bases and J 1 base, leaving 14 bases between the germline ends. The CDR3 loop reads CASSQEVSGNYGYTF. CDR3 DNA sequence: TGTGCCAGCAGCCAAGAGGTCTCGGGTAACTATGGCTACACCTTC.